This T cell receptor (beta chain) was identified in a study of identical twins. Concerning this clonotype itself: Its target is unknown.

Study results and limitations: The abundant beta clonotypes from cord blood had fewer insertions, and memory repertoires had none of this. Where beta out-of-frame sequences were concerned, excess twin sharing was weaker.

CDR1 is MGHDK and CDR2 is SYGVNS in the germline V gene. The CDR3 length is 14 residues. The V gene lost 0 bases and the J gene lost 7 bases, with 10 bases spanning the gap. Unique molecular identifiers were present on the cDNA, which also gained a universal primer site by template switching. TCRdb passed the 5' RACE reads through MiXCR, listing each CDR3 protein once. The sample comprises nearly 900,000 distinct CDR3 sequences, around an eighth of which are singletons, and around 1.5% rests with the top ten. These data are also associated with another study on yellow fever vaccine responses in identical twins.

The chain combines TRBV25-1 with TRBJ2-1; D gene unclear. The source is a woman aged 18-35 years in good health. The sequenced material came from PBMCs. CDR3 loop: CASSEYRVKNEQFF. The CDR3 region has the DNA TGTGCCAGCAGTGAATATAGGGTAAAGAATGAGCAGTTCTTC.